Below are 13 T cell receptor beta chains sequenced from a single sample in a study of blood T cells in healthy people across ages. With a J-beta primer mix and a sample-barcoded 5' primer, a second PCR ran 7 to 11 cycles. TCRdb processed the 5' RACE reads anew with MiXCR; each CDR3 protein has one entry. Among about 1,500,000 distinct CDR3 sequences listed, 40% to 50% were seen once. The sample comprised blood. The receptors were gathered from a woman aged 18-30 years in good health.

The V gene is TRBV5-1, the J gene TRBJ2-3; no clear D gene. Trimming stripped 2 bases from V and 7 bases from J, with 5 bases between. This CDR3 is 11 amino acids long. The germline V gene has CDR1 SGHRS and CDR2 YFSETQ. CDR3 residues: CASSLKNTQYF. The DNA of the CDR3 is TGCGCCAGCAGCTTAAAGAATACGCAGTATTTT.

The rearrangement joins TRBV7-3 to TRBJ1-1; D is possibly TRBD1 (5 bases). The germline V gene has CDR1 SGHTA and CDR2 FQGTGA. V was shortened by 1 base and J by 5 bases, with 14 bases between the two germline ends. The CDR3 sequence is 15 residues long. In nucleotides, the CDR3 is TGTGCCAGCAGCTTAAAGGGCCAGGGTTGGACTGAAGCTTTCTTT. Its translation is CASSLKGQGWTEAFF.

The V and J genes are TRBV10-2 and TRBJ2-2; D is tentatively TRBD1 or TRBD2 (5 bases each). The germline V gene has CDR1 WSHSY and CDR2 SAAADI. Trimming removed 4 bases at V and 1 base at J, with 19 bases between. This CDR3 has 18 amino acids. CDR3 loop: CASSGTPGRAVNTGELFF. The DNA for the CDR3 is TGCGCCAGCAGTGGGACCCCAGGGCGGGCAGTGAACACCGGGGAGCTGTTTTTT.

This clonotype occurred once. The chain links TRBV30 to TRBJ2-2, with TRBD2 identical over 13 bases. The CDR3 has 16 amino acids. Trimming cost V 3 bases and J 7 bases; bases outside gene matches: 8. Germline V gene lookup returns CDR1 GTSNPN and CDR2 SVGIG (reference sequence). CDR3 protein: CAWRPAGLAGFGELFF. The CDR3 DNA follows: TGTGCCTGGAGACCCGCGGGACTAGCGGGATTCGGGGAGCTGTTTTTT.

The CDR3 nucleotides are TGTGCCAGCAGTTGGAGCGGGTACACCTACGAGCAGTACTTC. It yields the protein CASSWSGYTYEQYF. V usage is TRBV12-3 or TRBV12-4 and J usage is TRBJ2-7; D may be TRBD2 (6 bases). The length of the CDR3 is 14 residues. With 4 bases removed from V and 2 bases from J, the gap between germline ends came to 12 bases.

The gene calls are TRBV5-1 and TRBJ1-1, with 12 bases fitting TRBD1. Germline V CDR1 and CDR2: SGHRS, YFSETQ. J lost 10 bases, V lost 4 bases, and 11 bases had no gene match. There are 15 residues in the CDR3. CDR3 DNA sequence: TGCGCCAGCAGCACTCATCCGGGACAGGGGGCAGGAGCTTTCTTT. Its protein is CASSTHPGQGAGAFF.

J is TRBJ1-2 and V is TRBV6-6, with TRBD1 identical over 9 bases. The CDR3 runs 13 residues. CDR1 is MNHNY and CDR2 is SVGAGI in the germline V gene (reference sequence). With 10 bases clipped from V and 5 bases from J, the junction kept 8 bases outside the gene matches. CDR3 residues: CATRGQGRYGYTF. The CDR3 bases are TGTGCCACCAGAGGACAGGGGCGATATGGCTACACCTTC.

This clonotype was observed a few times. V and J are TRBV5-1 and TRBJ2-3; TRBD2 aligns across 10 bases. The CDR3 length is 17 residues. The germline gives CDR1 SGHRS, CDR2 YFSETQ. Trimming at V came to 0 bases and at J to 5 bases, leaving 9 bases not matched to a gene. CDR3 in DNA: TGCGCCAGCAGCTTGGGGACTAGCGGCGTGGGGGTAGATACGCAGTATTTT. Protein product: CASSLGTSGVGVDTQYF.

This clonotype was counted only a few times. V gene TRBV20-1 combines with J gene TRBJ2-3, with TRBD2 as a possible D gene (5 bases). CDR3 length: 16 amino acids. The germline V gene encodes CDR1 DFQATT and CDR2 SNEGSKA (reference sequence). With 3 bases removed from V and 1 base from J, the gap between germline ends came to 17 bases. CDR3 in DNA: TGCAGTGCTAGCTATCGGACTGAACATGGCACAGATACGCAGTATTTT. Protein: CSASYRTEHGTDTQYF.

The chain couples TRBV19 to TRBJ1-2, with TRBD1 matching 10 bases. The V gene's germline CDR1 is LNHDA and CDR2 SQIVND (reference sequence). The J segment lost 6 bases and the V segment lost 7 bases, leaving 11 bases of the junction unmatched. The CDR3 runs 15 residues. CDR3 coding DNA: TGTGCCAGTATTCACAGGGGACAGGGGCCGAATGGCTACACCTTC. It yields the protein CASIHRGQGPNGYTF.

This clonotype was detected only once. At one boundary the junction diverges from the germline segment, which might be a read error. V and J are TRBV14 and TRBJ2-3; 7 bases align to TRBD2. CDR1 and CDR2 (germline): SGHDN, FVKESK. The CDR3 runs 15 residues. CDR3 coding DNA: TGCGCCAGCAGCCAAGATCGGGTAGCGGGCTTTACGCAGTATTTT. This gives the protein CASSQDRVAGFTQYF.

The chain employs TRBV12-3 or TRBV12-4 and TRBJ1-6; D is perhaps TRBD1 (5 bases). Trimming cost V 7 bases and J 10 bases, with 14 bases left between them. This CDR3 has 13 residues. The CDR3 region is CASTLGRDSPLHF. The DNA for the CDR3 is TGTGCCAGCACCCTGGGCAGGGACTCACCCCTCCACTTT.

The chain recombines TRBV11-3 with TRBJ1-1, with D uncertain. CDR1 is SGHNT, CDR2 YENEEA, per germline. The CDR3 totals 16 residues. Trimming took 1 base from V and 8 from J, leaving 20 bases between them. The CDR3 DNA reads as TGTGCCAGCAGCTTAGGTGTTGGCAGTAAATCTTCCGAAGCTTTCTTT. It is translated as CASSLGVGSKSSEAFF.